This TCR beta chain came from a study of patients and donors after allogeneic stem cell transplantation. V shed 4 bases and J shed 10 bases, with 8 bases lying between them. The CDR3 loop spans 11 amino acids. TCRdb re-called the RT-PCR reads through MiXCR, storing one row per CDR3 protein. Of 70,000 or so distinct CDR3 sequences listed, around 27% are singletons. In this sample, this clonotype turned up many times. V gene TRBV12-3 or TRBV12-4 combines with J gene TRBJ2-1, with D unclear. The clonotype comes from a human donor who was either an allogeneic HSCT recipient or a stem cell or donor lymphocyte infusion donor (not recorded which). It is not recorded whose cells these are; they may come from a transplant donor. Material for sequencing was blood, either unsorted or a sorted T cell fraction (not recorded which). The CDR3 is CASSSAIEQFF. As DNA, the CDR3 is TGTGCCAGCAGTTCGGCCATAGAGCAGTTCTTC.